These T cell receptor beta chains were read from a single sample in a study of early T cells in non-severe SARS-CoV-2 infection. TCRdb redid the calling of the 5' RACE reads with MiXCR, one entry per CDR3 protein. In the table there are roughly 69,000 distinct CDR3 sequences, about 9.4% of which are singletons. Sequencing input: whole blood. These TCRs come from an adult who was a healthcare worker with PCR-confirmed SARS-CoV-2 infection or an uninfected control (not recorded which). Both conserved end residues are trimmed from each CDR3.

j_gene: TRBJ2-7
v_gene: TRBV7-9
CDR3aa: ASSSLLDYEQY

j_gene: TRBJ2-2
v_gene: TRBV10-1
CDR3aa: ASSEDGTNTGELF

j_gene: TRBJ2-2
v_gene: TRBV5-1
CDR3aa: ASRPTGAGELF

j_gene: TRBJ1-6
v_gene: TRBV7-9
CDR3aa: ASSPDVENSPLH

j_gene: TRBJ2-7
v_gene: TRBV7-2
CDR3aa: ASSRNAGTGVSSYEQY

j_gene: TRBJ2-5
v_gene: TRBV10-3
CDR3aa: AISTGLAVLQETQY

j_gene: TRBJ2-1
v_gene: TRBV20-1
CDR3aa: SASHTGGSPYNEQF

j_gene: TRBJ2-2
v_gene: TRBV11-2
CDR3aa: ASSLGEDTGELF

j_gene: TRBJ2-7
v_gene: TRBV6-2/TRBV6-3
CDR3aa: ASSPYISYEQY

j_gene: TRBJ2-1
v_gene: TRBV10-3
CDR3aa: AIRAEGEQF

j_gene: TRBJ1-2
v_gene: TRBV24-1
CDR3aa: ATSDSSGDDYT

j_gene: TRBJ2-5
v_gene: TRBV28
CDR3aa: ASSLALREETQY

j_gene: TRBJ2-7
v_gene: TRBV18
CDR3aa: ASSPPSGRQGEQY

j_gene: TRBJ1-6
v_gene: TRBV3-1
CDR3aa: ASSQEESPLH

j_gene: TRBJ1-1
v_gene: TRBV6-1
CDR3aa: ASSPSWGLNTEAF

j_gene: TRBJ2-5
v_gene: TRBV29-1
CDR3aa: SVVGVETQY

j_gene: TRBJ1-6
v_gene: TRBV5-1
CDR3aa: ASSLAFRDNSPLH

j_gene: TRBJ2-1
v_gene: TRBV4-3
CDR3aa: TSSQGRLAGVASYNEQF

j_gene: TRBJ1-1
v_gene: TRBV12-3/TRBV12-4
CDR3aa: ASSGLGQYPEAF

j_gene: TRBJ1-2
v_gene: TRBV12-3/TRBV12-4
CDR3aa: ASSQTGFYGYT

j_gene: TRBJ2-1
v_gene: TRBV7-2
CDR3aa: ASSSRRTSNEQF

j_gene: TRBJ1-1
v_gene: TRBV6-5
CDR3aa: ASSRQGAEAF

j_gene: TRBJ2-1
v_gene: TRBV5-4
CDR3aa: ASSLGLTFRDEQF

j_gene: TRBJ2-1
v_gene: TRBV20-1
CDR3aa: SARRTSGREQF

j_gene: TRBJ2-1
v_gene: TRBV5-4
CDR3aa: ASSDQARTGEQF

j_gene: TRBJ1-1
v_gene: TRBV19
CDR3aa: ASSRGAQGTEAF

j_gene: TRBJ2-2
v_gene: TRBV19
CDR3aa: ASSSRLAGGLGTGELF

j_gene: TRBJ2-2
v_gene: TRBV20-1
CDR3aa: SATGGYTGELF

j_gene: TRBJ2-1
v_gene: TRBV14
CDR3aa: ASSQEGIRYNEQF

j_gene: TRBJ2-7
v_gene: TRBV3-1
CDR3aa: ASSQFTYEQY

j_gene: TRBJ1-1
v_gene: TRBV30
CDR3aa: AWTGGRVNTEAF

j_gene: TRBJ1-5
v_gene: TRBV13
CDR3aa: ASSTGGDGNQPQH

j_gene: TRBJ2-2
v_gene: TRBV7-3
CDR3aa: ASSPSGGAYTGELF

j_gene: TRBJ1-5
v_gene: TRBV12-3/TRBV12-4
CDR3aa: ASSLGTGGSNQPQH

j_gene: TRBJ2-1
v_gene: TRBV29-1
CDR3aa: SVAWVGNEQF

j_gene: TRBJ2-3
v_gene: TRBV19
CDR3aa: ASSMFGEDTDTQY

j_gene: TRBJ2-7
v_gene: TRBV6-5
CDR3aa: ASSYSGTSNEQY

j_gene: TRBJ2-1
v_gene: TRBV7-9
CDR3aa: ASSLGGSLREQF

j_gene: TRBJ2-2
v_gene: TRBV29-1
CDR3aa: SALSADTGELF